The 15 T cell receptor beta chains below come from one sample, sequenced in a study of blood T cell repertoires in COVID-19. The repertoire was sequenced with immunoSEQ multiplex PCR; TCRdb's copy has only in-frame clones and lacks some. The sample contains fewer than 350,000 clones, 65% to 90% of which appear only once. Sequencing used peripheral blood. The source is a human donor in a cohort sampled during active COVID-19.

The CDR3 spells CASSIAGAGNQPQHF. The CDR3 DNA is TGTGCCAGTAGTATAGCAGGGGCCGGCAATCAGCCCCAGCATTTT. The chain is built from TRBV19 and TRBJ1-5; D might be TRBD1 (6 bases). From germline, CDR1 is LNHDA and CDR2 SQIVND (reference sequence). The CDR3 extends over 15 amino acids. V shed 1 base and J shed 2 bases, with 9 bases lying between them.

This chain joins TRBV5-1 and TRBJ1-3; 9 nucleotides agree with TRBD1. J was trimmed by 8 bases and V by 0 bases; bases with no gene match: 6. CDR1 SGHRS and CDR2 YFSETQ come from the germline V gene. This CDR3 region has 15 residues. The CDR3 is CASSLGQGVVDTIYF. The CDR3 DNA sequence: TGCGCCAGCAGCTTGGGACAGGGGGTTGTGGACACCATATATTTT. Combining the CDR3 with reference TRBV5-1 and TRBJ1-3 gives the whole variable domain KAGVTQTPRYLIKTRGQQVTLSCSPISGHRSVSWYQQTPGQGLQFLFEYFSETQRNKGNFPGRFSGRQFSNSRSEMNVSTLELGDSALYLCASSLGQGVVDTIYFGEGSWLTVV.

The chain links TRBV6-5 to TRBJ1-4, with D possibly TRBD1 on 5 matching bases. Germline CDR1 reads MNHEY; CDR2 reads SVGAGI. This CDR3 is 15 amino acids long. The ends were cut back, 2 bases at V and 4 bases at J, with 11 bases in the middle. Written as DNA, the CDR3 is TGTGCCAGCAGTTACCTAGGGAGGGGTAATGAAAAACTGTTTTTT. Protein sequence: CASSYLGRGNEKLFF.

In this sample, this clone turned up a few times. The chain employs TRBV18 and TRBJ1-4, with D perhaps matching TRBD1 (5 bases). The CDR3 has 15 amino acids. Trimming took off 2 bases at V and 8 bases at J, with 15 bases between the two ends. Germline CDR1 KGHSH, CDR2 LQKENI. The CDR3 is CASSPGTGVQEKLFF. In DNA form, the CDR3 reads TGTGCCAGCTCACCAGGGACGGGGGTTCAAGAAAAACTGTTTTTT.

The CDR3: CASSLTGQGNYEQYF. The DNA of the CDR3 is TGCGCCAGCAGTCTAACTGGGCAGGGGAACTACGAGCAGTACTTC. The chain is built from TRBV4-1 and TRBJ2-7; D might be TRBD1 (6 bases). Germline V lookup: CDR1 MGHRA, CDR2 YSYEKL. This CDR3 has 15 residues. V was trimmed by 6 bases and J by 3 bases, leaving 18 bases between them.

The V gene is TRBV5-1, the J gene TRBJ2-1; D is possibly TRBD1 (6 bases). The CDR3 has 11 residues. The V end lost 3 bases, the J end lost 9 bases, and 7 bases lay between the germline ends. CDR1 and CDR2 (germline): SGHRS, YFSETQ. CDR3 coding DNA: TGCGCCAGCAGCTCGACAGGTGAGCAGTTCTTC. It encodes CASSSTGEQFF. The full variable domain, its missing parts supplied by reference TRBV5-1 and TRBJ2-1, is KAGVTQTPRYLIKTRGQQVTLSCSPISGHRSVSWYQQTPGQGLQFLFEYFSETQRNKGNFPGRFSGRQFSNSRSEMNVSTLELGDSALYLCASSSTGEQFFGPGTRLTVL.

The chain recombines TRBV18 with TRBJ1-3; 7 nucleotides line up with TRBD1. The CDR3 is made up of 18 amino acids. V was clipped by 2 bases and J by 1 base; unmatched bases: 11. CDR1 is KGHSH and CDR2 is LQKENI in the germline V gene. The CDR3, as DNA: TGTGCCAGCTCACCAGTTTCGAGACAGGGCCTTTCTGGAAACACCATATATTTT. Translation gives CASSPVSRQGLSGNTIYF.

V gene TRBV9 combines with J gene TRBJ1-1; the match to TRBD1 covers 10 bases. Germline V lookup: CDR1 SGDLS, CDR2 YYNGEE. The V and J ends lost 2 bases and 7 bases, in that order; junction bases with no gene match: 5. The CDR3 spans 14 residues. CDR3 sequence: CASSVRDRGVEAFF. The CDR3, as DNA: TGTGCCAGCAGCGTTCGGGACAGGGGAGTTGAAGCTTTCTTT. The full variable domain, in which reference TRBV9 and TRBJ1-1 provide the parts outside the CDR3, is DSGVTQTPKHLITATGQRVTLRCSPRSGDLSVYWYQQSLDQGLQFLIQYYNGEERAKGNILERFSAQQFPDLHSELNLSSLELGDSALYFCASSVRDRGVEAFFGQGTRLTVV.

Here the CDR3 reads CASSQGRTMGGEQYF. The DNA of the CDR3 is TGTGCCAGCAGCCAAGGGAGGACCATGGGGGGCGAGCAGTACTTC. The chain is built from TRBV3-1 (or the pseudogene TRBV3-2) and TRBJ2-7, with D possibly TRBD2 on 6 matching bases. The germline V gene has CDR1 LGHDT and CDR2 YNNKEL (reference sequence). Between the trimmed V and J ends, which lost 1 base and 6 bases, there was a span of 16 bases. The CDR3 covers 15 residues.

This clone is labeled as medium-sized (0.01 to 0.1%). This chain joins TRBV29-1 and TRBJ2-7; perhaps TRBD2 as D (5 bases). Per germline, CDR1 SQVTM and CDR2 ANQGSEA. The CDR3 consists of 14 residues. V was pared by 3 bases and J by 2 bases, with 14 bases between. The CDR3 DNA is TGCAGCGTTGAGCAGGTCGACGGGACCTACGAGCAGTACTTC. Encoded protein: CSVEQVDGTYEQYF.

V is TRBV2 and J is TRBJ2-3; 7 bases map to TRBD2. V lost 3 bases to trimming and J lost 10 bases; unmatched junction nucleotides: 4. This CDR3 is 12 amino acids long. CDR1 is SNHLY and CDR2 is FYNNEI in the germline V gene. This CDR3 is CASSEMGGAQYF. As DNA, the CDR3 is TGTGCCAGCAGTGAGATGGGGGGGGCGCAGTATTTT.

This rearrangement joins TRBV5-1 to TRBJ1-4, with unresolved D. V was pared by 4 bases and J by 4 bases, with 8 bases between. Germline CDR1 and CDR2: SGHRS and YFSETQ. CDR3 length equals 13 residues. The CDR3 sequence: CASSEVSNEKLFF. In nucleotides, the CDR3 is TGCGCCAGCAGCGAGGTCAGTAATGAAAAACTGTTTTTT.

The chain is built from TRBV5-4 and TRBJ1-3, with D possibly being TRBD1 (6 bases). There are 15 residues in the CDR3. From germline, CDR1 is SGHNT and CDR2 YYREEE (reference sequence). The germline V and J ends were trimmed by 4 bases and 0 bases, with 11 bases remaining between them. CDR3 sequence (DNA): TGTGCCAGCAGCCCGGACAGAACCTCTGGAAACACCATATATTTT. Translation: CASSPDRTSGNTIYF.

The V call is TRBV27, the J call TRBJ1-5; 10 nucleotides align to TRBD1. The CDR3 is made up of 18 amino acids. Germline trimming cut 5 bases from V and 0 bases from J; bases unmatched to any gene: 10. The germline V gene has CDR1 MNHEY and CDR2 SMNVEV (reference sequence). DNA for the CDR3: TGTGCCAGCAGTCCGGGACAGGGGATGGGTCCTAGCAATCAGCCCCAGCATTTT. Translation gives CASSPGQGMGPSNQPQHF.

V and J are TRBV27 and TRBJ2-3; no firm D call. Germline assignment: CDR1 MNHEY and CDR2 SMNVEV (reference sequence). The CDR3 spans 15 residues. V lost 5 bases and J 1 base, leaving 13 bases between the germline ends. The CDR3, as DNA: TGTGCCAGCAGTCCACAGAAAAAACGCACAGATACGCAGTATTTT. This sequence encodes CASSPQKKRTDTQYF.